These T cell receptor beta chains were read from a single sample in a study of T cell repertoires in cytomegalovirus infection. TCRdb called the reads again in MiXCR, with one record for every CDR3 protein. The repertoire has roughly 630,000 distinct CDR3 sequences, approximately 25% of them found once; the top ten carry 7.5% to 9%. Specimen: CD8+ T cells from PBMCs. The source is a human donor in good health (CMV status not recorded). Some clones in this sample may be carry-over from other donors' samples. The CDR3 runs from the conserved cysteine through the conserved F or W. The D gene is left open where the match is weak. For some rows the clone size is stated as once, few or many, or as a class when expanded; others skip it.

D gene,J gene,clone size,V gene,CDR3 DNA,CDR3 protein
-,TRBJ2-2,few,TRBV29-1,TGCAGCGTTGCGGGGGGCTGGGCCGGGGAGCTGTTTTTT,CSVAGGWAGELFF
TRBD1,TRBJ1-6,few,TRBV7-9,TGTGCCAGCAGCCTGAGTGCCAGGGGGATTTGGTCCTATAATTCACCCCTCCACTTT,CASSLSARGIWSYNSPLHF
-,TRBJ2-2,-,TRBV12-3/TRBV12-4,TGTGCCAGCAGCCGACCGAACACTGACGATCTCACCGGGGAGCTGTTTTTT,CASSRPNTDDLTGELFF
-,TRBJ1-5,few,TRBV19,TGTGCCAGTAGTCGGGACCTTAGCGGGAAGCCCCAGCATTTT,CASSRDLSGKPQHF
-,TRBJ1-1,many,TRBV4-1,TGCGCCAGCAGCCAGTACAGGGAGTACACTGAAGCTTTCTTT,CASSQYREYTEAFF
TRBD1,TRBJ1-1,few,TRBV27,TGTGCCAGCAGTCCCCGACAGGGGAAGTACACTGAAGCTTTCTTT,CASSPRQGKYTEAFF
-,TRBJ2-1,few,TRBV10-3,TGTGCCATCAGTGAGTCGGGCAGGGGATCCTACAATGAGCAGTTCTTC,CAISESGRGSYNEQFF
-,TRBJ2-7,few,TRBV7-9,TGTGCCAGCAGCTTAGCGGCAGCTCTCAGGAGCTCCTACGAGCAGTACTTC,CASSLAAALRSSYEQYF
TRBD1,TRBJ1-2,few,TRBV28,TGTGCCAGCAGTTTATTGGGGACAGCACTTATTTCCGATCCCCTTAACTATGGCTACACCTTC,CASSLLGTALISDPLNYGYTF
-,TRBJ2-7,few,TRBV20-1,TGCAGTGCTCAGGGAGGTAGCTCCTACGAGCAGTACTTC,CSAQGGSSYEQYF
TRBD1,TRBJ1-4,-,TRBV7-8,TGTGCCAGCAGCTTAGCCAAGAGGACGTCAGGGGGCCGTACCGAAAAACTGTTTTTT,CASSLAKRTSGGRTEKLFF
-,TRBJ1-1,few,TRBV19,TGTGCCAGTACCCATGGTGGTACCACTGAAGCTTTCTTT,CASTHGGTTEAFF
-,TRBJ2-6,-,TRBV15,TGTGCCACCAGCAGAGATCGAAGTTTGGTGGGCGTCCTGACTTTC,CATSRDRSLVGVLTF
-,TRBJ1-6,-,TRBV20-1,TGCAAAGGACTAGTAACTAATTCACCCCTCCACTTT,CKGLVTNSPLHF
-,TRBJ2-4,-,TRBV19,TGTGCCGCCCGGGGCCTCTGGGACATTCAGTACTTC,CAARGLWDIQYF
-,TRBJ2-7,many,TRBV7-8,TGTGCCAGCAGCTTAGAGGTCCCATCCTCCTACGAGCAGTACTTC,CASSLEVPSSYEQYF
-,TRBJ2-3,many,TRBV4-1,TGCGCCAGCAGCACCTTCGTCCAGCTGGGCACAGATACGCAGTATTTT,CASSTFVQLGTDTQYF
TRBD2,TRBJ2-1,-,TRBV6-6,TGTGCCAGCAGTTCCCATACCCCAGGAGCGGGGGGGAGGTATGAGCAGTTCTTC,CASSSHTPGAGGRYEQFF
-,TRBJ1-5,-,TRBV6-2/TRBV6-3,TGTGCCAGCAGCCCCCTCGGGCCCCAGCATTTT,CASSPLGPQHF
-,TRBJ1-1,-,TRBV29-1,TGCAGCGTTGACAAAGGGCCGACTGAAGCTTTCTTT,CSVDKGPTEAFF
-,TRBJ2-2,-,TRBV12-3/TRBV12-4,TGTGCCAACAGTTTAAGGGTGCCAGAGACACCCGGGGAGCTGTTTTTT,CANSLRVPETPGELFF
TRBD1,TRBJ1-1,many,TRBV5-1,TGCGCCAGCAGCCAAGACAGGGGGCCATTTACTGAAGCTTTCTTT,CASSQDRGPFTEAFF
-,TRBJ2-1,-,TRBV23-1,TGCGCCAGCAGTCACCTGGAACTGAATGCTTTCCCGGCCAGCGGAAAGATGCACTACAATGAGCAGTTCTTC,CASSHLELNAFPASGKMHYNEQFF
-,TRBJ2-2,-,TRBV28,TGTGCCAGCAGTGTGACTCACGCGAACACCGGGGAGATGTTTTTT,CASSVTHANTGEMFF
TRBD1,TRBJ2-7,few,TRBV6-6,TGTGCCAGCGGTGCAACAGGGGGTTGGGACGAGCAGTACTTC,CASGATGGWDEQYF
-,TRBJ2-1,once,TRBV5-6,TGTGCCAGCAGCAACGGGACCGGGGGAACAATCCTATACAATGAGCAGTTCTTC,CASSNGTGGTILYNEQFF
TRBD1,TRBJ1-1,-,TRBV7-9,TGTGCCAGCAGCTTAGTCGGGACAGGGATCGGCACTGAAGCTTTCTTT,CASSLVGTGIGTEAFF
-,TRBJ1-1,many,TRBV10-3,TGTGCCATCAAGAGTCTCGGGGGTAACACTGAAGCTTTCTTT,CAIKSLGGNTEAFF
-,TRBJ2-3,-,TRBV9,TGTGCCAGCAGCGAATGGGAATTACGTCTTAGCACAGATACGCAGTATTTT,CASSEWELRLSTDTQYF
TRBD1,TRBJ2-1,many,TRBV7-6,TGTGCCAGCAGCTTAAACAGGGGTGTGGATGAGCAGTTCTTC,CASSLNRGVDEQFF
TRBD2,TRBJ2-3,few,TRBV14,TGTGCCAGCAGCCCTGTGGCGGGGGGACCCACAGATACGCAGTATTTT,CASSPVAGGPTDTQYF
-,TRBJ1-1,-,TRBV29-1,TGCAGCGTTCTCATGACGAACACTGAAGCTTTCTTT,CSVLMTNTEAFF
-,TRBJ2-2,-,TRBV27,TGTGCCAGCAGTCTAGGAGCTGAGGAGCTGTTTTTT,CASSLGAEELFF
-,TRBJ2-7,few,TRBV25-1,TGTGCCAGCAGTGCTTGGAGGACGTCCTACGAGCAGTACTTC,CASSAWRTSYEQYF
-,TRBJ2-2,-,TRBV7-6,TGTGCCAACATCACCTTGGGGCCAACGAACACCGGGGAGCTGTTTTTT,CANITLGPTNTGELFF
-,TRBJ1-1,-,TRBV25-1,TGTGCCAGCTCAAGGGAGAGCACTGAAGCTTTCTTT,CASSRESTEAFF
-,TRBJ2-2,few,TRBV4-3,TGCGCCAACAGCCAAGGACCCCGGGACCCCCTTTCTGGGGAGCTGTTTTTT,CANSQGPRDPLSGELFF
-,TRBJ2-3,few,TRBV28,TGTGCCAGCAGTTTAAATGGCGTCACAGATACGCAGTATTTT,CASSLNGVTDTQYF
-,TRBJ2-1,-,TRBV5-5,TGTGCCAACAGCCGGGAATGGCAATTACAATGGGAGCAGTTCTTC,CANSREWQLQWEQFF
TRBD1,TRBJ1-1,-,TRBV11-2,TGTGCCAGCAGCCCCCGACAGGGGCTGACTACTGAAGCTTTCTTT,CASSPRQGLTTEAFF
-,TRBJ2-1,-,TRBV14,TGTGCCAGCAGCCGGACCGCACCCGAGGCTTACAATGAGCAGTTCTTC,CASSRTAPEAYNEQFF
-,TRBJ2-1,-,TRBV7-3,TGTGCCAGCAGCTACCAAGACGGATCCTACAATGAGCAGTTCTTC,CASSYQDGSYNEQFF
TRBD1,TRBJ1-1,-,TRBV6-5,TGTGCCAGCAGTTCACGCAGGGGGGTCGAAGCTTTCTTT,CASSSRRGVEAFF
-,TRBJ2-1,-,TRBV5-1,TGCGCCAGCAGCTTTCCGGGGGCGATCAATGAGCAGTTCTTC,CASSFPGAINEQFF
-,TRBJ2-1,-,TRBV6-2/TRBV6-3,TGTGCCAGCAGCCCGTCTATCTTGAACAATGAGCAGTTCTTC,CASSPSILNNEQFF
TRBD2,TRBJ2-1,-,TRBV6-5,TGTGCCAGCAGTTACTCGCCTAGCGGGGGGGACAATGAGCAGTTCTTC,CASSYSPSGGDNEQFF
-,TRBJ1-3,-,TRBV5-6,TGTGCCAGCAGCTTGCGCCATTTTGGAAACACCATATATTTT,CASSLRHFGNTIYF
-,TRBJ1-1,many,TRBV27,TGTGCCAGCAGACAGGGTTGGAACACTGAAGCTTTCTTT,CASRQGWNTEAFF
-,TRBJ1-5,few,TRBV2,TGTGCCAGCAGTGAACGAGGGATCTGGCCCCAGCATTTT,CASSERGIWPQHF
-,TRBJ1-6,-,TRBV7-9,TGTGCCAGCACGATCGGAAATTCACCCCTCCACTTT,CASTIGNSPLHF
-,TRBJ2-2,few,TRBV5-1,TGCGCCAGCAGCTTGGCAACAGAGAACACCGGGGAGCTGTTTTTT,CASSLATENTGELFF
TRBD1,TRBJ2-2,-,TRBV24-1,TGTGCCACCAGTGATTTACAGGGGGGGGAGCTGTTTTTT,CATSDLQGGELFF
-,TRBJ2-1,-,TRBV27,TGTGCCAGCAGTTTATCCCTTAGCTACAATGAGCAGTTCTTC,CASSLSLSYNEQFF
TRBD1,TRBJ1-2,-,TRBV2,TGTGCCAGCAGTGGACAGGGCGGGGACTATGGCTACACCTTC,CASSGQGGDYGYTF